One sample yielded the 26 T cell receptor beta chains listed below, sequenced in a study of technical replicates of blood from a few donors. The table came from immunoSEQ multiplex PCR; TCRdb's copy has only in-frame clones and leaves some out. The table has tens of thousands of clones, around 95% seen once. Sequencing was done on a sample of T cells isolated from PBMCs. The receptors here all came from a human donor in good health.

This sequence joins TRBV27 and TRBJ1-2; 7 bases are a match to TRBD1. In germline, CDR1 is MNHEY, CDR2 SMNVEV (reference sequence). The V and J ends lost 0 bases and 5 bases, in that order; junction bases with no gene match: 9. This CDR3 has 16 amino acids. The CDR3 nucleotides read TGTGCCAGCAGTTTATCGACTGACAGGGCTTTTTATGGCTACACCTTC. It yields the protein CASSLSTDRAFYGYTF.

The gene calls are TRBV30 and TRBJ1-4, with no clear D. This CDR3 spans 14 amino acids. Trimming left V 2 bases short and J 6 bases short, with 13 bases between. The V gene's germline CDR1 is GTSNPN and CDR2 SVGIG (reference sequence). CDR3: CAWSRSGSDEKLFF. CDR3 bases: TGTGCCTGGAGTAGATCGGGGAGCGATGAAAAACTGTTTTTT.

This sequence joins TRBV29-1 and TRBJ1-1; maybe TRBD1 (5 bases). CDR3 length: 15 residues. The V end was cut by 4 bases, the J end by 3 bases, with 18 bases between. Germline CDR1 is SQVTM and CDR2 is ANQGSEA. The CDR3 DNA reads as TGCAGCGTTGTCTTTAAGCAGTGGGGGGACACTGAAGCTTTCTTT. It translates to CSVVFKQWGDTEAFF.

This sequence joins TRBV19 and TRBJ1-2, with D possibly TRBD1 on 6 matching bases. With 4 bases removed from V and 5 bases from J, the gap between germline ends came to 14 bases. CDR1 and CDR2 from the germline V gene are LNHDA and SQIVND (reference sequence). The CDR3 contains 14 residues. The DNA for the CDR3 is TGTGCCAGTAGTAACAGGGATAGGGCTTATGGCTACACCTTC. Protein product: CASSNRDRAYGYTF.

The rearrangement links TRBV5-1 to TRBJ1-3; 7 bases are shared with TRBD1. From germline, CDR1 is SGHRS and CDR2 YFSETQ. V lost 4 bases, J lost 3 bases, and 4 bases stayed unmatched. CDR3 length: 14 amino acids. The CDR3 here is CASSLTGDGNTIYF. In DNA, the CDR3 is TGCGCCAGCAGCCTAACAGGGGATGGAAACACCATATATTTT.

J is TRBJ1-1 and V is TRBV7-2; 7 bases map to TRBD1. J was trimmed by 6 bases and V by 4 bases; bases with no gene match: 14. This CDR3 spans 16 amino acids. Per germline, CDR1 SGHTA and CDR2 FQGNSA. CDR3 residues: CASSSTPAGGYAEAFF. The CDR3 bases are TGTGCCAGCAGCTCGACGCCGGCAGGGGGGTACGCTGAAGCTTTCTTT.

The CDR3 protein is CASSLDDSGFYGYTF. CDR3 nucleotide sequence: TGTGCCAGCAGCTTAGACGACTCGGGATTCTATGGCTACACCTTC. The chain couples TRBV11-2 to TRBJ1-2; D unresolved. CDR1 and CDR2 from the germline V gene are SGHAT and FQNNGV. Between the trimmed V and J ends, which lost 0 bases and 4 bases, there was a span of 12 bases. The CDR3 extends over 15 amino acids. The full variable domain, in which reference TRBV11-2 and TRBJ1-2 provide the parts outside the CDR3, is EAGVAQSPRYKIIEKRQSVAFWCNPISGHATLYWYQQILGQGPKLLIQFQNNGVVDDSQLPKDRFSAERLKGVDSTLKIQPAKLEDSAVYLCASSLDDSGFYGYTFGSGTRLTVV.

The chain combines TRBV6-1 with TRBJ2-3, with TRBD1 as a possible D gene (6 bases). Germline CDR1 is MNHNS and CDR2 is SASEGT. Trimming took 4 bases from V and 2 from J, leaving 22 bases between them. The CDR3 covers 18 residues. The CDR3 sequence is CASSGGVQGIRDTDTQYF. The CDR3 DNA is TGTGCCAGCAGTGGAGGAGTACAGGGTATTCGCGACACAGATACGCAGTATTTT.

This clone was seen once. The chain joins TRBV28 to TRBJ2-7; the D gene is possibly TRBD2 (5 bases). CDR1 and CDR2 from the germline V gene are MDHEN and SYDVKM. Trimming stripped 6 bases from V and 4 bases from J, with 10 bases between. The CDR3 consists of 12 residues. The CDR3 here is CASRPTGYEQYF. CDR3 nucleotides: TGTGCCAGCAGACCTACGGGATACGAGCAGTACTTC.

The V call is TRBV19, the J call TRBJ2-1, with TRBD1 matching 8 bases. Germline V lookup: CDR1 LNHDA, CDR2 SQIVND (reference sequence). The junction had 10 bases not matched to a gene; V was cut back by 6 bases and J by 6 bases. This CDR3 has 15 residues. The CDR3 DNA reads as TGTGCCAGTAGGACCCAGGGGGCTGGGTCCAATGAGCAGTTCTTC. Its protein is CASRTQGAGSNEQFF. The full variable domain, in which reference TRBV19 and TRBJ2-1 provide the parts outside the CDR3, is DGGITQSPKYLFRKEGQNVTLSCEQNLNHDAMYWYRQDPGQGLRLIYYSQIVNDFQKGDIAEGYSVSREKKESFPLTVTSAQKNPTAFYLCASRTQGAGSNEQFFGPGTRLTVL.

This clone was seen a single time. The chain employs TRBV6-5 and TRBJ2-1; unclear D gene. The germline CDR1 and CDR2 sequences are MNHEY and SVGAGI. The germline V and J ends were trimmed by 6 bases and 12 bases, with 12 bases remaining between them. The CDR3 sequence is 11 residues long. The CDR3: CASRTKGGQFF. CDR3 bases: TGTGCCAGCAGAACCAAAGGCGGGCAGTTCTTC.

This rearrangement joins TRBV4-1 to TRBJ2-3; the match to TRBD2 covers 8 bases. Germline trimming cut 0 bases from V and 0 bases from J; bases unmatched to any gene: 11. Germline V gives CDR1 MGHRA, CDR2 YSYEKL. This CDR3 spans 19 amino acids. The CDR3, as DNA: TGCGCCAGCAGCCAAGATTCGTTTGGGACTAGAGATAGCACAGATACGCAGTATTTT. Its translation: CASSQDSFGTRDSTDTQYF.

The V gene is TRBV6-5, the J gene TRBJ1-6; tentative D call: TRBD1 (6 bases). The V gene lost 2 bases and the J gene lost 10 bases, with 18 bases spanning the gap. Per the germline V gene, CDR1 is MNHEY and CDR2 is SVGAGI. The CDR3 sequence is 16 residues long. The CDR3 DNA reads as TGTGCCAGCAGTTACGGTCAGACAGGAGGTTGGTCACCCCTCCACTTT. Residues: CASSYGQTGGWSPLHF.

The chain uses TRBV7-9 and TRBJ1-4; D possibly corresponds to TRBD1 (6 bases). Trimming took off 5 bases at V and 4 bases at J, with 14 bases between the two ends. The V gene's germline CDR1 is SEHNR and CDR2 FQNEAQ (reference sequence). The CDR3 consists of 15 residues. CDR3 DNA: TGTGCCAGCAGCCCGGACAGCGGAAATAATGAAAAACTGTTTTTT. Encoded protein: CASSPDSGNNEKLFF.

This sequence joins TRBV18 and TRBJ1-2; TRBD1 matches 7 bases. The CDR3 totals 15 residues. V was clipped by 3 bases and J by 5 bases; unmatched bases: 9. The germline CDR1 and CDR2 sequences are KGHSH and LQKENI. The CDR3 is CASSPSTGESYGYTF. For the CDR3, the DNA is TGTGCCAGCTCACCTTCTACAGGGGAATCTTATGGCTACACCTTC.

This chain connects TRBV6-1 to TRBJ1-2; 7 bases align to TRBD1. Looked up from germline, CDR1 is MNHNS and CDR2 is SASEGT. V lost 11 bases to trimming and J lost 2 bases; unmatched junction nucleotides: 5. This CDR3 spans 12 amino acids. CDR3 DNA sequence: TGTGCCGGTCAGGGACAGAACTATGGCTACACCTTC. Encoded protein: CAGQGQNYGYTF.

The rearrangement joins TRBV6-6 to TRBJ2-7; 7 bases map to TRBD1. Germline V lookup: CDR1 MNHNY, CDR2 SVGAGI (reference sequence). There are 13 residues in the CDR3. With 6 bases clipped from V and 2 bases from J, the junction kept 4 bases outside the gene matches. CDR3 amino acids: CASSDGTAYEQYF. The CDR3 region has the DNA TGTGCCAGCAGCGACGGGACAGCCTACGAGCAGTACTTC.

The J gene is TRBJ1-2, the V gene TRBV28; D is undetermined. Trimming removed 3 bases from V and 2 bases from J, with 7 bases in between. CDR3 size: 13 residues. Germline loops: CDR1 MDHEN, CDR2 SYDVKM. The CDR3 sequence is CASSFGENYGYTF. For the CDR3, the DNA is TGTGCCAGCAGTTTTGGAGAGAACTATGGCTACACCTTC.

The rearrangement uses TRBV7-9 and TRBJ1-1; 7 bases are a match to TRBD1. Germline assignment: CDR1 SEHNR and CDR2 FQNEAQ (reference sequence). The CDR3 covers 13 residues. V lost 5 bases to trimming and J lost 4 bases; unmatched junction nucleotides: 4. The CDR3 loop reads CASSQQGPTEAFF. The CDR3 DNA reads TGTGCCAGCAGCCAACAGGGGCCCACTGAAGCTTTCTTT.

In nucleotides, the CDR3 is TGTGCCAGCAGCTTAGGGCTAGCGGGAGTAACAGATACGCAGTATTTT. Translating gives CASSLGLAGVTDTQYF. The chain couples TRBV7-2 to TRBJ2-3, with TRBD2 matching 10 bases. The trim removed 1 base at V and 3 bases at J, leaving 4 bases unmatched. CDR3 length equals 16 residues. Germline V gene lookup returns CDR1 SGHTA and CDR2 FQGNSA.

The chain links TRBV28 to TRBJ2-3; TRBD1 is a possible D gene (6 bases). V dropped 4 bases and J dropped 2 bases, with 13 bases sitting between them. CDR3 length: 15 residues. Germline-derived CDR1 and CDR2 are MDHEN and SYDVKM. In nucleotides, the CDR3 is TGTGCCAGCAGTTACTCGACAGGACCCACAGATACGCAGTATTTT. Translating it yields CASSYSTGPTDTQYF.

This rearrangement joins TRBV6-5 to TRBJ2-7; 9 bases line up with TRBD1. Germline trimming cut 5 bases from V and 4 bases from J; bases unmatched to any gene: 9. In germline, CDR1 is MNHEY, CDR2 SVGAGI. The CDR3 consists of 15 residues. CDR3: CASSNVHRGLYEQYF. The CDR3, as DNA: TGTGCCAGCAGTAACGTTCACAGGGGGCTTTACGAGCAGTACTTC.

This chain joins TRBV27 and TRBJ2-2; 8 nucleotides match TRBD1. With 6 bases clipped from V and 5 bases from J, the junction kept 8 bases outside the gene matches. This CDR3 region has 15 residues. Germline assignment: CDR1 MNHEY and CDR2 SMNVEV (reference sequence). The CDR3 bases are TGTGCCAGCAGCCCCGGGACAGGAGGAACCGGGGAGCTGTTTTTT. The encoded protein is CASSPGTGGTGELFF.

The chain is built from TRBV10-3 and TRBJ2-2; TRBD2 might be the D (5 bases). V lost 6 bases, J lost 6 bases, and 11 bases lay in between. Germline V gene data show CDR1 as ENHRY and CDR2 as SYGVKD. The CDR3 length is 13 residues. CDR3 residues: CAIRGEVSGELFF. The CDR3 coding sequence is TGTGCCATCAGGGGAGAGGTGTCCGGGGAGCTGTTTTTT.

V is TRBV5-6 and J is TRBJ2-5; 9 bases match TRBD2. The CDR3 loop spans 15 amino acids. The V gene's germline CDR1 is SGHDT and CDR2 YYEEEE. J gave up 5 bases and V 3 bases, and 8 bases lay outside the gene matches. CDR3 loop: CASSSPGLAGETQYF. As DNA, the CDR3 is TGTGCCAGCAGCTCACCGGGACTAGCCGGCGAGACCCAGTACTTC.

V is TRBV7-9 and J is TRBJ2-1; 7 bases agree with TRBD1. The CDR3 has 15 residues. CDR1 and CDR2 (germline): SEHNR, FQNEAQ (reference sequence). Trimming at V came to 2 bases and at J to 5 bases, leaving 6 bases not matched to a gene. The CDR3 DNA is TGTGCCAGCAGCTTACGGACAGGTAGGGACAATGAGCAGTTCTTC. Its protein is CASSLRTGRDNEQFF.